This TCR beta chain was captured by sequencing in a study of blood T cell repertoires in COVID-19. On the study more broadly: Material from acute and convalescent COVID-19 was sourced from the United States, Italy and Spain.

Per the authors' pipeline: The authors estimated nucleated cell counts from reference gene primer amplification. Clones were sequenced by immunoSEQ multiplex PCR, and TCRdb holds only the in-frame ones, with some missing. The DNA gave D and trimming, while V, J and clone size come from that table. This sample has about 200,000 clones, with roughly 86% found just once. Germline CDR1 reads SGDLS; CDR2 reads YYNGEE. The V end was cut by 0 bases, the J end by 1 base, with 17 bases between. This CDR3 has 17 amino acids. The sequenced material came from peripheral blood. This chain uses TRBV9 with TRBJ2-7; D unresolved. This receptor was identified in a man between 18 and 29 years old with active or convalescent COVID-19. The CDR3: CASSVAPHFGASYEQYF. The CDR3 coding sequence is TGTGCCAGCAGCGTAGCCCCCCACTTCGGAGCATCCTACGAGCAGTACTTC. Drawing the rest from reference TRBV9 and TRBJ2-7, the complete variable domain is DSGVTQTPKHLITATGQRVTLRCSPRSGDLSVYWYQQSLDQGLQFLIQYYNGEERAKGNILERFSAQQFPDLHSELNLSSLELGDSALYFCASSVAPHFGASYEQYFGPGTRLTVT.